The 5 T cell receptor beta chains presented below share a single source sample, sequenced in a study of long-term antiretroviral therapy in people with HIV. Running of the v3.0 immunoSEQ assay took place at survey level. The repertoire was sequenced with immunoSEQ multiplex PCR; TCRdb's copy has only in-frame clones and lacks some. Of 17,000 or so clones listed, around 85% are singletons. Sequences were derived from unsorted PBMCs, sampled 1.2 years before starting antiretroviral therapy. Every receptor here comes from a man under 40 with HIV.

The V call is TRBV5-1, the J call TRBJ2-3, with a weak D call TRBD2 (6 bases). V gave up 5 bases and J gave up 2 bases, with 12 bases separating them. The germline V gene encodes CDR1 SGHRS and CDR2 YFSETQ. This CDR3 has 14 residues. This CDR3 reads CASSGGHNTDTQYF. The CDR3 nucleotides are TGCGCCAGCAGTGGAGGGCATAACACAGATACGCAGTATTTT.

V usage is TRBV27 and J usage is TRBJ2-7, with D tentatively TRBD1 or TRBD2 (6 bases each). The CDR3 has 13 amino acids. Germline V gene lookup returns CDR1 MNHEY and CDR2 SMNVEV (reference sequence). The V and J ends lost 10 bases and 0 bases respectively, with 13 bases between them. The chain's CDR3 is CATGGGNSYEQYF. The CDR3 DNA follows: TGTGCCACCGGGGGCGGGAACTCCTACGAGCAGTACTTC.

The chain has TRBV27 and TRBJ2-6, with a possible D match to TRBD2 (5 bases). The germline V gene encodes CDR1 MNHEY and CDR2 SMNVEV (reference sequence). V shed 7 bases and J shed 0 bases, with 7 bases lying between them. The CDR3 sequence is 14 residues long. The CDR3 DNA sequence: TGTGCCAGCAAGGACTCCTCTGGGGCCAACGTCCTGACTTTC. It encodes CASKDSSGANVLTF.

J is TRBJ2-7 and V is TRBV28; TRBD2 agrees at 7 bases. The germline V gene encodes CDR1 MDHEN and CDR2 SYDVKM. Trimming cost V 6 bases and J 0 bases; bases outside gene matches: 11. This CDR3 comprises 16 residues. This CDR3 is CASSLAGASLSYEQYF. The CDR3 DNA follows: TGTGCCAGCAGCCTGGCGGGAGCTTCCCTCTCCTACGAGCAGTACTTC. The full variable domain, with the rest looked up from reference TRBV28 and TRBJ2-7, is DVKVTQSSRYLVKRTGEKVFLECVQDMDHENMFWYRQDPGLGLRLIYFSYDVKMKEKGDIPEGYSVSREKKERFSLILESASTNQTSMYLCASSLAGASLSYEQYFGPGTRLTVT.

The DNA of the CDR3 is TGTGCCAGCAGTCCAATCCCCGGGACTAGCGGGAGGGCAGATACGCAGTATTTT. It yields the protein CASSPIPGTSGRADTQYF. The V gene is TRBV25-1, the J gene TRBJ2-3; 16 nucleotides match TRBD2. The CDR3 runs 18 residues. The trim removed 5 bases at V and 4 bases at J, leaving 9 bases unmatched. CDR1 MGHDK and CDR2 SYGVNS come from the germline V gene.